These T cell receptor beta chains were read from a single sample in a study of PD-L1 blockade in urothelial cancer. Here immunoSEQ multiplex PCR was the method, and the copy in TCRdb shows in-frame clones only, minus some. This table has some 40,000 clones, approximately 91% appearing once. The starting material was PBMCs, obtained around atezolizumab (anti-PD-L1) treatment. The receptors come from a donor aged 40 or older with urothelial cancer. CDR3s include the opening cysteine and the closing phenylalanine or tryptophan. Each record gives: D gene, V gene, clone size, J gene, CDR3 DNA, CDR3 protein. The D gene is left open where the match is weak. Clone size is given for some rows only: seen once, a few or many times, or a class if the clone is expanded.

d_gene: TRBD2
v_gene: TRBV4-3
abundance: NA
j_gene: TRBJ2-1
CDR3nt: TGCGCCAGCAGCCACCGACTAGCGGAGGACAATGAGCAGTTCTTC
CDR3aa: CASSHRLAEDNEQFF

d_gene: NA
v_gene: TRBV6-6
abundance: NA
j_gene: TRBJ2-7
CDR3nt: TGTGCCAGCAGCCCCTGGGGTCAGGGCCCCTACGAGCAGTACTTC
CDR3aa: CASSPWGQGPYEQYF

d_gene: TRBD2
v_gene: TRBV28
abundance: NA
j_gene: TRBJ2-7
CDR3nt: TGTGCCAGCACCCCAAGCGGGGGGACTAGCTACGAGCAGTACTTC
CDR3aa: CASTPSGGTSYEQYF

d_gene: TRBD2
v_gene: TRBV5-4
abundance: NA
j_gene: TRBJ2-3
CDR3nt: TGTGCCAGCAGCTCAGCGGGAGGGGGGCGTGGTACGCAGTATTTT
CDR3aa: CASSSAGGGRGTQYF

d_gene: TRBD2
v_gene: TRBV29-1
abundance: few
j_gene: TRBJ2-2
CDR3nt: TGCAGCGTTGAGGGCCTAGCGGGAGGCACCGGGGAGCTGTTTTTT
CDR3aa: CSVEGLAGGTGELFF

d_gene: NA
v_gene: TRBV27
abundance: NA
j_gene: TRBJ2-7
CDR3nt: TGTGCCAGCACCCTCGGACAGTACTCCTACGAGCAGTACTTC
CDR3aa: CASTLGQYSYEQYF

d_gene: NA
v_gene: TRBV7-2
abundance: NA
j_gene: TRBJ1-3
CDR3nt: TGTGCCAGCAGCTTGGGCTCCCCTGGAAACACCATATATTTT
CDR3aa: CASSLGSPGNTIYF

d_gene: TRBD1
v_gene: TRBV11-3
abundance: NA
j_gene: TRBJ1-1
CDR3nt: TGTGCCAGCAGCCGACAGGGTCTGAACACTGAAGCTTTCTTT
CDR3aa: CASSRQGLNTEAFF

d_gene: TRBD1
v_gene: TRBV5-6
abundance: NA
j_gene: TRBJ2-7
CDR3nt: TGTGCCAGCAGCTTGGGGACAGGGGGCGAGCAGTACTTC
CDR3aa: CASSLGTGGEQYF

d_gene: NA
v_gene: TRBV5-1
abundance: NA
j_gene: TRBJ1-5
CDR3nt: TGCGCCAGCAGCTTGGTTGCGGGCGGTGTCAATCAGCCCCAGCATTTT
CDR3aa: CASSLVAGGVNQPQHF

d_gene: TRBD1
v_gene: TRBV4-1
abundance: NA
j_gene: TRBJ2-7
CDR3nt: TGCGCCAGCAGCCAAGTCATGGACAGGGGCTACGAGCAGTACTTC
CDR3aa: CASSQVMDRGYEQYF

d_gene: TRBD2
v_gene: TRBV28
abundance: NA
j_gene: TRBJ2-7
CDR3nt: TGTGCCAGCAGCTCCCCGGCGTCCGGCGGGAGAAGCTCCTACGAGCAGTACTTC
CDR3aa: CASSSPASGGRSSYEQYF

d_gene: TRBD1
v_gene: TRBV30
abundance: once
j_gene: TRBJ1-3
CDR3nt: TGTGCCTGGAGAACCGGACAGGGGCTAGGAAACACCATATATTTT
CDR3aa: CAWRTGQGLGNTIYF

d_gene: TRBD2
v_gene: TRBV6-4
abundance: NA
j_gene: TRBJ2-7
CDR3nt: TGTGCCAGCAGTGACTCGGCTAGCGGGAGGTCCTCCCCCTACGAGCAGTACTTC
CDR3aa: CASSDSASGRSSPYEQYF

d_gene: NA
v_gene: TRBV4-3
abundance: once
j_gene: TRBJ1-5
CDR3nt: TGCGCCAGCAGCCAAGATCTCAGGTCCCCCAATCAGCCCCAGCATTTT
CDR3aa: CASSQDLRSPNQPQHF

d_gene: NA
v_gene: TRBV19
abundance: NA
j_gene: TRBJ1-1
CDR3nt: TGTGCCAGTAGACCCTACGGGAACACTGAAGCTTTCTTT
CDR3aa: CASRPYGNTEAFF

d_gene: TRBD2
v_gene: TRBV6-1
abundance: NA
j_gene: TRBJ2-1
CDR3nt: TGTGCCAGCAGGGATGGCGGGGGTAATGAGCAGTTCTTC
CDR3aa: CASRDGGGNEQFF

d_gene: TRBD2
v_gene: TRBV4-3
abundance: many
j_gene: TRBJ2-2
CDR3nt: TGCGCCAGCAGCCAAGGGATAGCGGGAGTGGCCACCGGGGAGCTGTTTTTT
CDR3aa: CASSQGIAGVATGELFF

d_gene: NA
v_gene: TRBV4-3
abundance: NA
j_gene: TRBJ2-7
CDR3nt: TGCGCCAGCAGCCAAGAGTGGGGGACTGGGCACGAGCAGTACTTC
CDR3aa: CASSQEWGTGHEQYF

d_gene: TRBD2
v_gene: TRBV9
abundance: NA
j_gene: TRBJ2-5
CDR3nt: TGTGCCAGCAGCGGGGAGGGACTAGCGGGGTGGGAGACCCAGTACTTC
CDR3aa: CASSGEGLAGWETQYF

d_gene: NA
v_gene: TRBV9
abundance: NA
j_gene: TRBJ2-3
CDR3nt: TGTGCCAGCAGCGTAGTGCCAGGGGCAGATACGCAGTATTTT
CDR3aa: CASSVVPGADTQYF

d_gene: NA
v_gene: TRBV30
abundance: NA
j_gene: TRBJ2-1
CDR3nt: TGTGCCTGGAGTGCCCCCGGGGCCTACAATGAGCAGTTCTTC
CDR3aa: CAWSAPGAYNEQFF

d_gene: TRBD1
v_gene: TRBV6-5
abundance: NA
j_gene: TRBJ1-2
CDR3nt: TGTGCCAGCGGCGTCGGGACAGGGGCTGGCTACACCTTC
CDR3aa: CASGVGTGAGYTF

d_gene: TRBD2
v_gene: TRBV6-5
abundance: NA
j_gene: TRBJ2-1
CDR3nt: TGTGCCAGCAGACCCGGACTAGCAGTGGGCAATGAGCAGTTCTTC
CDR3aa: CASRPGLAVGNEQFF

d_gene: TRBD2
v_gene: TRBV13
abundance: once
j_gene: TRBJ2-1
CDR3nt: TGTGCCAGCGGCGGGGGACCCAGCGGCAATGAGCAGTTCTTC
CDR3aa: CASGGGPSGNEQFF

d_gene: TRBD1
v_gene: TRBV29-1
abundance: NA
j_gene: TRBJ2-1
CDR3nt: TGCAGCGTTGAAGTGGACAGGGTCAATGAGCAGTTCTTC
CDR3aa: CSVEVDRVNEQFF

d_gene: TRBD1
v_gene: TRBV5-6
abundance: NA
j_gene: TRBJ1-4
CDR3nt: TGTGCCAGCAGCTGGGACAGGGGGAATGAAAAACTGTTTTTT
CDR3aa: CASSWDRGNEKLFF

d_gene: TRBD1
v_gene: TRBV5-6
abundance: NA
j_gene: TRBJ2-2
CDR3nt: TGTGCCAGCAGCCGGGGACAGGCCGGGGAGCTGTTTTTT
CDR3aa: CASSRGQAGELFF

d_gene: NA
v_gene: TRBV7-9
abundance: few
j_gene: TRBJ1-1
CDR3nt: TGTGCCAGCAGCTGGGGGCCCCAGGGGACTGAAGCTTTCTTT
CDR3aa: CASSWGPQGTEAFF

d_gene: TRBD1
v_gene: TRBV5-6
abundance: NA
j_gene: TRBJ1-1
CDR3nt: TGTGCCAGCAGCTTACAGGGGGACAGCACTGAAGCTTTCTTT
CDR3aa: CASSLQGDSTEAFF

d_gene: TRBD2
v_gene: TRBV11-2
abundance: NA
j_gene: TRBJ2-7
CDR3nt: TGTGCCAGCAGCTTACCCCGAGCGGGAATCGGGGGGTACGAGCAGTACTTC
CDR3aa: CASSLPRAGIGGYEQYF

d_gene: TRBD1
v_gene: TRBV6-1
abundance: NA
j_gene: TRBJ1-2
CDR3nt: TGTGCCAGCAGTGAGGCCCCAGGGGGCTATGGCTACACCTTC
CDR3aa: CASSEAPGGYGYTF

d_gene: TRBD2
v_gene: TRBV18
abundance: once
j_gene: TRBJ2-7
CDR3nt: TGTGCCAGCTCACTCGGGACTAGCGGGAATTACGAGCAGTACTTC
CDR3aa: CASSLGTSGNYEQYF

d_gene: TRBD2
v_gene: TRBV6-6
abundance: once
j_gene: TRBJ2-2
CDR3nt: TGTGCCAGCAGCCGCACGACTAGCGGAACCGGGGAGCTGTTTTTT
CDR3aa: CASSRTTSGTGELFF

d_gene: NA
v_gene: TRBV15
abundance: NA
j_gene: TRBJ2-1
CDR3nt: TGTGCCACCAGCAGGATGGGGGGACTCTCCTACAATGAGCAGTTCTTC
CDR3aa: CATSRMGGLSYNEQFF

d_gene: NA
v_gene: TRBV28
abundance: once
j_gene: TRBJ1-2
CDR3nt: TGTGCCAGCAGACCCCTCACGGGGGGCTACACCTTC
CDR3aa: CASRPLTGGYTF

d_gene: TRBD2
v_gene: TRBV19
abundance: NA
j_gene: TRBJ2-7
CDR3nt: TGTGCCAGTAGTACCGGACTAGGCTCCTACGAGCAGTACTTC
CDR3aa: CASSTGLGSYEQYF

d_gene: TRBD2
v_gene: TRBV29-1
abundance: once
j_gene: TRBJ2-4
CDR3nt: TGCAGCGTCCCTGGACTAGCGGGAGAGGGCAGGTACTTC
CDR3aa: CSVPGLAGEGRYF

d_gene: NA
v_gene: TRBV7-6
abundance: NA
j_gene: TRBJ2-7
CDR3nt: TGTGCCAGCAGCTTAGCGGCCCTAGGAGCCTACGAGCAGTACTTC
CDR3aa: CASSLAALGAYEQYF

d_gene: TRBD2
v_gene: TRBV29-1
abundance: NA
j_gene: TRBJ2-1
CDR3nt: TGCAGCGTCACCGGGACTAGCCCTTGGAATGAGCAGTTCTTC
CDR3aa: CSVTGTSPWNEQFF

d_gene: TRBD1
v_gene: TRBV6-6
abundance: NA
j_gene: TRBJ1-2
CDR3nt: TGTGCCAGCAGTACTCTCGGGACAGGGAACTATGGCTACACCTTC
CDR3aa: CASSTLGTGNYGYTF

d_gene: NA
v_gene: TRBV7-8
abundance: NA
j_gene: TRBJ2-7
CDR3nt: TGTGCCAGCAGCTTAGGGCTCAGGGAGCGGGTCTCCTACGAGCAGTACTTC
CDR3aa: CASSLGLRERVSYEQYF

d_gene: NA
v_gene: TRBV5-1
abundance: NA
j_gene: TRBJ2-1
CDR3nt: TGCGCCAGCACCCGAGGTAGCGAAAAATACAATGAGCAGTTCTTC
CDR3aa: CASTRGSEKYNEQFF

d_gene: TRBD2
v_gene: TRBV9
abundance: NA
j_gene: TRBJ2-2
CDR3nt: TGTGCCAGCAGCGGACTAGCGGGAGGTTCGGCCGGGGAGCTGTTTTTT
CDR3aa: CASSGLAGGSAGELFF

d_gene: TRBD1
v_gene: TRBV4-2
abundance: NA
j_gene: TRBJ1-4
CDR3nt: TGTGCCAGCAGCCTCCCCGACAGGGCAAATGAGGAAAAACTGTTTTTT
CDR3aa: CASSLPDRANEEKLFF

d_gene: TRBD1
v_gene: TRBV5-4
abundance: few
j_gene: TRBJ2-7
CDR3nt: TGTGCCAGCAGCCCGGCGGGCAGGGGGACCTACGAGCAGTACTTC
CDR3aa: CASSPAGRGTYEQYF

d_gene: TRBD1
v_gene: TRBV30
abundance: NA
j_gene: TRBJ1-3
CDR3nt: TGTGCCTGGAGTGTGGGGACAGGAGGATTTGGAAACACCATATATTTT
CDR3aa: CAWSVGTGGFGNTIYF

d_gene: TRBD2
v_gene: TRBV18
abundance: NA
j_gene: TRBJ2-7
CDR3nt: TGTGCCAGCTCGGCAACGACTAGCGGGGACGAGCAGTACTTC
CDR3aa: CASSATTSGDEQYF

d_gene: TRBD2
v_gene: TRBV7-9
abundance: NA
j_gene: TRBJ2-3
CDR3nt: TGTGCCAGCAGCCCCGGGGGGGCCTCTTGGGATACGCAGTATTTT
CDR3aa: CASSPGGASWDTQYF

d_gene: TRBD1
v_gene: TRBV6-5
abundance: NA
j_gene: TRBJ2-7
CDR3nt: TGTGCCAGCAGTTACCAAGGGGGCAGCGAGCAGTACTTC
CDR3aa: CASSYQGGSEQYF

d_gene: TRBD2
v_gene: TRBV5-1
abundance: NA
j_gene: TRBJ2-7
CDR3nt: TGCGTCAGCAGCCCGGGTAGCGGGAGTCCCTACGAGCAGTACTTC
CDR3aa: CVSSPGSGSPYEQYF

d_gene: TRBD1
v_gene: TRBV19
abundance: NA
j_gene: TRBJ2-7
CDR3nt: TGTGCCAGTAGTCTGTCCGGGACAGGCAGCTCCTACGAGCAGTACTTC
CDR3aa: CASSLSGTGSSYEQYF

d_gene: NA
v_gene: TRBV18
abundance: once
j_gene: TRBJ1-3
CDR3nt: TGTGCCAGCTCACCCAACAGGCCACAAGGGTATGATGGAAACACCATATATTTT
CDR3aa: CASSPNRPQGYDGNTIYF

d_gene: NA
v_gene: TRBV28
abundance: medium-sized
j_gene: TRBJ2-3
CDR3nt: TGTGCCAGCAGTTTTCTGAGCGGCACAGATACGCAGTATTTT
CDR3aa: CASSFLSGTDTQYF

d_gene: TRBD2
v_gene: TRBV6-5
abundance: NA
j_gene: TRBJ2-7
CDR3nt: TGTGCCAGCGGACTAGCGGGTTCCTACGAGCAGTACTTC
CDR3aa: CASGLAGSYEQYF

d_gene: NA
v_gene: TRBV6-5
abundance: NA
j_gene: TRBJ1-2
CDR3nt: TGTGCCAGCAGTTACACGACAAATGGGTTCTATGGCTACACCTTC
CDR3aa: CASSYTTNGFYGYTF

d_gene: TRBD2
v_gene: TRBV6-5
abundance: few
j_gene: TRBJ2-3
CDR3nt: TGTGCCAGCAGTTACTCGGGCGGGAGGGGAGATACGCAGTATTTT
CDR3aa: CASSYSGGRGDTQYF